This TCR beta chain was sequenced for a study of STAT3 mutations in large granular lymphocyte leukemia. For the study at large: Approximately 40% of treated T-LGLL patients showed hematologic response to immunosuppression. General study points: Clonal expansion was inferred from other time points because no sample existed at each clone's first appearance. In about 35% of the 18 patients, new TCR clonotypes emerged after therapy. In T-cell large granular lymphocyte leukemia, about half of patients showed multiple immunodominant subclonotypes. A small but highly pathogenic clone may have been missed.

Note on this clone: Its antigen is not known.

Germline loops: CDR1 SGHNT, CDR2 YYREEE (reference sequence). This CDR3 has 14 amino acids. V lost 1 base, J lost 6 bases, and 3 bases stayed unmatched. Clones were read by immunoSEQ multiplex PCR, and TCRdb kept only the in-frame ones, dropping some. The table shows fewer than 4,000 clones, with 39% occurring only once. The sequence was obtained from a man in his 60s with T-cell large granular lymphocyte leukemia. Some clones in this sample may be carry-over from other donors' samples. V is TRBV5-4 and J is TRBJ2-1, with 8 bases matching TRBD2. The material sequenced was peripheral blood mononuclear cells. The CDR3: CASSLSGRANEQFF. The CDR3 DNA sequence: TGTGCCAGCAGCTTGTCCGGGAGGGCCAATGAGCAGTTCTTC.